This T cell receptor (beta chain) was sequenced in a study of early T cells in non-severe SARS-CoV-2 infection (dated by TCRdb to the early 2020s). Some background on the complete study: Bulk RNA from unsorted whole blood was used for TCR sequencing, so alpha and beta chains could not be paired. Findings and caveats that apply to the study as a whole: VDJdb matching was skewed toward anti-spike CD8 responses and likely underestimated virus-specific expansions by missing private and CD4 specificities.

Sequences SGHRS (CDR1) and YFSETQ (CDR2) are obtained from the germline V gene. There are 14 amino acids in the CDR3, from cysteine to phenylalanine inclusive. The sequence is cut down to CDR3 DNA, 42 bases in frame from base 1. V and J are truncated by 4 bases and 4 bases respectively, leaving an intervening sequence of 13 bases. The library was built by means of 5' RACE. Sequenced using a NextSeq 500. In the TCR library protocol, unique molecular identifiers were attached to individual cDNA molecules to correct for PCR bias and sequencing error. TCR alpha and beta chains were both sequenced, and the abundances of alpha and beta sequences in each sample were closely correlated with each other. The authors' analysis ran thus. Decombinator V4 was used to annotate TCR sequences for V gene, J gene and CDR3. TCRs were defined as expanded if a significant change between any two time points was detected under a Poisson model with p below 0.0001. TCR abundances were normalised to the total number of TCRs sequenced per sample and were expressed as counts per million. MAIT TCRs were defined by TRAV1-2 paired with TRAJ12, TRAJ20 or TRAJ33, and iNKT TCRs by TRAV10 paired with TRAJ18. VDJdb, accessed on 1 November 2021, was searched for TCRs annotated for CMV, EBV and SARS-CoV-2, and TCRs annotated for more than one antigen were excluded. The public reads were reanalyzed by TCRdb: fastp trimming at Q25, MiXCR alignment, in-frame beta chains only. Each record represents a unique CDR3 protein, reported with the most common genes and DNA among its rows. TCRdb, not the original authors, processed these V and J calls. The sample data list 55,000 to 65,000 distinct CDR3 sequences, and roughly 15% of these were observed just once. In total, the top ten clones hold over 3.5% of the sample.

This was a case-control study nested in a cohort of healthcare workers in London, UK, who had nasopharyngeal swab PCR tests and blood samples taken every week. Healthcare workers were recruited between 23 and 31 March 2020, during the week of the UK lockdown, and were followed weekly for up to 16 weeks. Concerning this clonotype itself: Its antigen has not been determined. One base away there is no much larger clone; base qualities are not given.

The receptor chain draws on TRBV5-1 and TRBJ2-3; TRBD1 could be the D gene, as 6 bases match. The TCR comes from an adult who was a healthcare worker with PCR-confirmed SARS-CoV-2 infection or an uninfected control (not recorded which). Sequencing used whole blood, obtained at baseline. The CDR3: CASSAGAGADTQYF. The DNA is TGCGCCAGCAGCGCAGGGGCTGGCGCAGATACGCAGTATTTT.